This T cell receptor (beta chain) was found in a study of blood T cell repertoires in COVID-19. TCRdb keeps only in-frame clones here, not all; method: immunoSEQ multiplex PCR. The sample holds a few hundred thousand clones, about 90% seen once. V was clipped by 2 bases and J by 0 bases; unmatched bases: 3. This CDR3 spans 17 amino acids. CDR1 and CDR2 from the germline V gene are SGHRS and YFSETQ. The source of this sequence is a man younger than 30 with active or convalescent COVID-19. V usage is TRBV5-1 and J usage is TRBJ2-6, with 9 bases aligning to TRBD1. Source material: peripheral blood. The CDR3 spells CASSFGTGYSGANVLTF. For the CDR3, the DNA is TGCGCCAGCAGCTTTGGGACAGGGTACTCTGGGGCCAACGTCCTGACTTTC.